This T cell receptor beta chain originates from a study of early T cells in non-severe SARS-CoV-2 infection. Study-level information: Chains were unpaired, as sequencing was done on bulk RNA from unsorted whole blood.

CDR3 length: 14 residues. Trimming took 4 bases from V and 5 from J, leaving 15 bases between them. Germline assignment: CDR1 MDHEN and CDR2 SYDVKM. Each cDNA molecule carried a unique molecular identifier. One entry per CDR3 protein, called by TCRdb with MiXCR from the 5' RACE reads. The table has over 50,000 distinct CDR3 sequences, around 8% seen once. Study-wide findings and caveats: In VDJdb matching, anti-spike CD8 responses were favored while private and CD4 specificities went missing.

Worth noting for this clonotype: What it binds is unknown.

The chain joins TRBV28 to TRBJ2-7; D perhaps matches TRBD2 (6 bases). This clonotype was sampled from an adult who was a healthcare worker with PCR-confirmed SARS-CoV-2 infection or an uninfected control (not recorded which). Sequencing was carried out using whole blood. The CDR3 region has the DNA TGTGCCAGCAGTTGGCCCGGGAGTTCGGACGAGCAGTACTTC. Protein: CASSWPGSSDEQYF.